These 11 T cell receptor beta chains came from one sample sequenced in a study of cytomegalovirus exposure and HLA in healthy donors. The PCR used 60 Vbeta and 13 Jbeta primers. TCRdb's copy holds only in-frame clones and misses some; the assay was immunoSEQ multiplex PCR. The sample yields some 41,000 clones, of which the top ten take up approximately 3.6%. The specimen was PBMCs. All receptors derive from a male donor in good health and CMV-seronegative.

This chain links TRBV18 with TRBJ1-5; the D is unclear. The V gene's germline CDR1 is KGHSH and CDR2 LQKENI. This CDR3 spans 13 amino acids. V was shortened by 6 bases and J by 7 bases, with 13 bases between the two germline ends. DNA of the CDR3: TGTGCCAGCTCCCGTACCGACGGGCAGCCCCAGCATTTT. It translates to CASSRTDGQPQHF. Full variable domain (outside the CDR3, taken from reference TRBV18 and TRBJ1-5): NAGVMQNPRHLVRRRGQEARLRCSPMKGHSHVYWYRQLPEEGLKFMVYLQKENIIDESGMPKERFSAEFPKEGPSILRIQQVVRGDSAAYFCASSRTDGQPQHFGDGTRLSIL.

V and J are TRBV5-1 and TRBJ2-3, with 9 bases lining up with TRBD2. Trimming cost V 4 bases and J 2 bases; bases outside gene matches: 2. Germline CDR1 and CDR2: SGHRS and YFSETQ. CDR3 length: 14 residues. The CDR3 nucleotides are TGCGCCAGCAGCGGCGGGGGGGTCACAGATACGCAGTATTTT. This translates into CASSGGGVTDTQYF.

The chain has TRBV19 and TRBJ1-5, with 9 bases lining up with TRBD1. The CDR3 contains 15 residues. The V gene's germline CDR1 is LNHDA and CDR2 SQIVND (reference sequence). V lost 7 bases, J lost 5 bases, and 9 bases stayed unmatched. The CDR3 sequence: CASTPRTGVDQPQHF. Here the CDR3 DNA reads TGTGCCAGTACCCCCCGGACAGGGGTTGATCAGCCCCAGCATTTT. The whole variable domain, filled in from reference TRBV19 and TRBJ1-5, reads DGGITQSPKYLFRKEGQNVTLSCEQNLNHDAMYWYRQDPGQGLRLIYYSQIVNDFQKGDIAEGYSVSREKKESFPLTVTSAQKNPTAFYLCASTPRTGVDQPQHFGDGTRLSIL.

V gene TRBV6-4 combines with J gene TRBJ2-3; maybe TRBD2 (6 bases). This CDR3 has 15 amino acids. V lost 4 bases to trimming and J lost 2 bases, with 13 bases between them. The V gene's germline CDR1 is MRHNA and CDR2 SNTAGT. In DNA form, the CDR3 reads TGTGCCAGCAGTGTCGGACTATCCGACACAGATACGCAGTATTTT. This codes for CASSVGLSDTDTQYF.

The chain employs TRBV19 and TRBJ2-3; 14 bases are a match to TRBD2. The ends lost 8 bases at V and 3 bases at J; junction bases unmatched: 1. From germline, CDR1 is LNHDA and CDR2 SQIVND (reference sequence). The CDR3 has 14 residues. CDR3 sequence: CASGTSGGTDTQYF. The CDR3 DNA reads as TGTGCCAGTGGGACTAGCGGGGGTACAGATACGCAGTATTTT.

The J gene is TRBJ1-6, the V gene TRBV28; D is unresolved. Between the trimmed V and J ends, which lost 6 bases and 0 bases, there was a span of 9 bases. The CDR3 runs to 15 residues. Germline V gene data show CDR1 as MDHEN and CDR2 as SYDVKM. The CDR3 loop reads CASSHGSSYNSPLHF. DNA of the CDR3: TGTGCCAGCAGCCACGGGAGCTCCTATAATTCACCCCTCCACTTT. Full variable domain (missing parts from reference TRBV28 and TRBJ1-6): DVKVTQSSRYLVKRTGEKVFLECVQDMDHENMFWYRQDPGLGLRLIYFSYDVKMKEKGDIPEGYSVSREKKERFSLILESASTNQTSMYLCASSHGSSYNSPLHFGNGTRLTVT.

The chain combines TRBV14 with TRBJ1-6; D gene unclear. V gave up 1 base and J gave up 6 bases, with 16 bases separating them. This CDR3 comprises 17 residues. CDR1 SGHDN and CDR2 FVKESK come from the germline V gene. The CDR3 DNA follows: TGTGCCAGCAGCCAAGGGATTACAGATATTTTTAATTCACCCCTCCACTTT. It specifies CASSQGITDIFNSPLHF.

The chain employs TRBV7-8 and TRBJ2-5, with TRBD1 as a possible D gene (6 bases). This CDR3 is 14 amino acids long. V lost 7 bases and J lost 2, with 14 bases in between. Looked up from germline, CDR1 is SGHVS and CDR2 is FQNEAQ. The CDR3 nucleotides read TGTGCCAGCACTCTTGGGGGCGGACAAGAGACCCAGTACTTC. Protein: CASTLGGGQETQYF.

The CDR3 coding sequence is TGTGCCAGCAGCCGCGGGACTAGCGGGGGGAGCACAGATACGCAGTATTTT. Translated: CASSRGTSGGSTDTQYF. This chain connects TRBV2 to TRBJ2-3; TRBD2 agrees at 15 bases. CDR3 length: 17 residues. Trimming cost V 6 bases and J 0 bases; bases outside gene matches: 4. CDR1 is SNHLY and CDR2 is FYNNEI in the germline V gene. Complete variable domain (other parts from reference TRBV2 and TRBJ2-3): EPEVTQTPSHQVTQMGQEVILRCVPISNHLYFYWYRQILGQKVEFLVSFYNNEISEKSEIFDDQFSVERPDGSNFTLKIRSTKLEDSAMYFCASSRGTSGGSTDTQYFGPGTRLTVL.

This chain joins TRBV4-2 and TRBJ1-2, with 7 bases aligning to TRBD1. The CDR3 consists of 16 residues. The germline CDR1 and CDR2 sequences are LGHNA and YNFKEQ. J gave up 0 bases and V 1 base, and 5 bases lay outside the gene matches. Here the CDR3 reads CASSQGGTDSNYGYTF. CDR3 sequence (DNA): TGTGCCAGCAGCCAAGGAGGGACAGACTCTAACTATGGCTACACCTTC.

CDR3 loop: CASSTRDWSSYNEQFF. The CDR3 bases are TGTGCCAGCAGCACTCGGGACTGGAGCTCCTACAATGAGCAGTTCTTC. V gene TRBV9 combines with J gene TRBJ2-1; possibly TRBD2 for D (6 bases). Germline CDR1 SGDLS, CDR2 YYNGEE. Trimming removed 4 bases from V and 0 bases from J, with 14 bases in between. This CDR3 is built from 16 residues. Looking up the rest from reference TRBV9 and TRBJ2-1 gives the full variable domain: DSGVTQTPKHLITATGQRVTLRCSPRSGDLSVYWYQQSLDQGLQFLIQYYNGEERAKGNILERFSAQQFPDLHSELNLSSLELGDSALYFCASSTRDWSSYNEQFFGPGTRLTVL.